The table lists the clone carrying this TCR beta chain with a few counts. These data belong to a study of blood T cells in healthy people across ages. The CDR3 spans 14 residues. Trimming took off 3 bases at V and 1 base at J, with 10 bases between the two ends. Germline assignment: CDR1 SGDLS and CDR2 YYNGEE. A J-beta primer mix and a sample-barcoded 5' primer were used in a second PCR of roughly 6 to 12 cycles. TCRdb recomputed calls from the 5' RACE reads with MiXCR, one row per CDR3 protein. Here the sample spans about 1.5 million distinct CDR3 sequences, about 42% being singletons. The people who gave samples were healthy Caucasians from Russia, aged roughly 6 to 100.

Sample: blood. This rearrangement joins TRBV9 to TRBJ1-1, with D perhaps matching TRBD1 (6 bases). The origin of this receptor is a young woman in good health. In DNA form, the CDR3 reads TGTGCCAGCAGCGCCACGGGACAGAACACTGAAGCTTTCTTT. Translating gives CASSATGQNTEAFF. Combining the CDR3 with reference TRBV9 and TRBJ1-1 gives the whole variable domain DSGVTQTPKHLITATGQRVTLRCSPRSGDLSVYWYQQSLDQGLQFLIQYYNGEERAKGNILERFSAQQFPDLHSELNLSSLELGDSALYFCASSATGQNTEAFFGQGTRLTVV.